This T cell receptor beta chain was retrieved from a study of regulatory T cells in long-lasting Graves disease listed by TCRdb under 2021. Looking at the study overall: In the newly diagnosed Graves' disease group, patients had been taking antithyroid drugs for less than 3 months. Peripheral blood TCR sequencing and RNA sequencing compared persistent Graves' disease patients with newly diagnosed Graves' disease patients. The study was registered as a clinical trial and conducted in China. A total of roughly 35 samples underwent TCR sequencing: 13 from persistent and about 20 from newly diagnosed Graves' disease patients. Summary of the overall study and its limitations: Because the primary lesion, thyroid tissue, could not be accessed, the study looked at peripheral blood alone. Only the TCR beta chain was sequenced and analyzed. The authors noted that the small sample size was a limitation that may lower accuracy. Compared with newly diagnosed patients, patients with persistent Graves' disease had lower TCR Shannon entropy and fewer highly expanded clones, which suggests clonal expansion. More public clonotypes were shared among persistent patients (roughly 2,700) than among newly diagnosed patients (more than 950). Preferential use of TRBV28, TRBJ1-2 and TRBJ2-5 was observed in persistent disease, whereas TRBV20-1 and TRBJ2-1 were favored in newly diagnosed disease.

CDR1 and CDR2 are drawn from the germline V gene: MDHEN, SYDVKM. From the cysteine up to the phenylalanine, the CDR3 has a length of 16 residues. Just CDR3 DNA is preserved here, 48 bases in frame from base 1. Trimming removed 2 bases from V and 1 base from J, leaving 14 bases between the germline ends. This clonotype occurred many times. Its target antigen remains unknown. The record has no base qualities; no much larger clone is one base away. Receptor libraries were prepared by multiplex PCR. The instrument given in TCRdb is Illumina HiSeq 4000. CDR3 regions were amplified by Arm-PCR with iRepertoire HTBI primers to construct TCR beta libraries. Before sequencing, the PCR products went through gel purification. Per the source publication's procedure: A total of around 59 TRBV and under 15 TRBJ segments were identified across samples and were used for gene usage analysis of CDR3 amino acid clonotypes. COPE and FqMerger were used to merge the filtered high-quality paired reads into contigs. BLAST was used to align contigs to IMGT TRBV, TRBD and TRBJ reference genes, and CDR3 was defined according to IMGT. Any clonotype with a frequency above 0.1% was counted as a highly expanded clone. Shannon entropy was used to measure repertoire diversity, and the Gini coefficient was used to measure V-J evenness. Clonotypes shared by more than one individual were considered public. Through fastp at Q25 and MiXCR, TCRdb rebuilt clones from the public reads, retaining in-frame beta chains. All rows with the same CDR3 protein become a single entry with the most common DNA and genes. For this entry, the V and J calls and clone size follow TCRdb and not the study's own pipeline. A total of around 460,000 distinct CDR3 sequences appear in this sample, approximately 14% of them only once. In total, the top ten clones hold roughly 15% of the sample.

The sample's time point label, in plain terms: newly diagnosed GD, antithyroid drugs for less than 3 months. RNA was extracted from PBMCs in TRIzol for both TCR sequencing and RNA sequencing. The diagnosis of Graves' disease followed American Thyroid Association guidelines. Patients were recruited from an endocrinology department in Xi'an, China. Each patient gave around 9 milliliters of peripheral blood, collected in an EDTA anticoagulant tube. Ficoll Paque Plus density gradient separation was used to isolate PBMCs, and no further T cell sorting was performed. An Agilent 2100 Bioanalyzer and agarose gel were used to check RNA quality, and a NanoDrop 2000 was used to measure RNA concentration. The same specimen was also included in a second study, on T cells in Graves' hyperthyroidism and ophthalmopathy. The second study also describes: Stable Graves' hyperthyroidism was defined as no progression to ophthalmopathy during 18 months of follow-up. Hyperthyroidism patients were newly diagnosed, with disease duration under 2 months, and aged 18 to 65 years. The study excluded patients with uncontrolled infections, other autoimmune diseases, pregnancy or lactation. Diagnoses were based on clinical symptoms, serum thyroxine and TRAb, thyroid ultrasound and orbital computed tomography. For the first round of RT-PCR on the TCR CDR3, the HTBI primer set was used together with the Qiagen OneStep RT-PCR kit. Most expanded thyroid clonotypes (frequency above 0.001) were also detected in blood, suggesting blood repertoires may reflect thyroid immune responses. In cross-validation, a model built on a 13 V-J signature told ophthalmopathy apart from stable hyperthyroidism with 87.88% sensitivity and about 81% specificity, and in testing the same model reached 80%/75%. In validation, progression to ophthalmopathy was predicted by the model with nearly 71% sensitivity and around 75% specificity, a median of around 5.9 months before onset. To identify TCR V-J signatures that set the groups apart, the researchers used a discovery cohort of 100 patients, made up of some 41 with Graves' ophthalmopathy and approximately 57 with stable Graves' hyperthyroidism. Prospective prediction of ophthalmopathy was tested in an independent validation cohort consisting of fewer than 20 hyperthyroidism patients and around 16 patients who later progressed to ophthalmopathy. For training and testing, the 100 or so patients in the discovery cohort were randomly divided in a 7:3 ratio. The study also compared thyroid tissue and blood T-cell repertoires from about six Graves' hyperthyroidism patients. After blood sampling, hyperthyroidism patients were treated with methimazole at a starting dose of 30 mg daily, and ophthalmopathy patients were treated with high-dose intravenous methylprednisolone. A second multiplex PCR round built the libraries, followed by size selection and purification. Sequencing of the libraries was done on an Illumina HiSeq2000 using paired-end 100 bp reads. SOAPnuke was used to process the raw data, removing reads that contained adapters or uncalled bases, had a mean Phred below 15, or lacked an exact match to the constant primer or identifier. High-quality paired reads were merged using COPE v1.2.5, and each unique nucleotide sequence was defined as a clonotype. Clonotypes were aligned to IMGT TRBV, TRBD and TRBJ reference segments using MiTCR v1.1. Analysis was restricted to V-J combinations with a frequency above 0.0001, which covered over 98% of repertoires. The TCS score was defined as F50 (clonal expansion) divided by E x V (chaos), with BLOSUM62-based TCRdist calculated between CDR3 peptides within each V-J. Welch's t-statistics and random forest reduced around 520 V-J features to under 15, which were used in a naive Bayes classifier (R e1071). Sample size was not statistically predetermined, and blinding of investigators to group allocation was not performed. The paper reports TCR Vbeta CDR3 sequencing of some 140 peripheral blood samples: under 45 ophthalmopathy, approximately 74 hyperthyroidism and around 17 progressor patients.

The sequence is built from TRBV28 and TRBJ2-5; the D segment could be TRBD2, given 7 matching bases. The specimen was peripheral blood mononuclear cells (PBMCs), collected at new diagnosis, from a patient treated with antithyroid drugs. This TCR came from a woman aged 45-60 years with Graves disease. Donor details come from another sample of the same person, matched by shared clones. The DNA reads TGTGCCAGCAGTTTAAGGGGGGGCATACCCCAAGAGACCCAGTACTTC. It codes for CASSLRGGIPQETQYF.